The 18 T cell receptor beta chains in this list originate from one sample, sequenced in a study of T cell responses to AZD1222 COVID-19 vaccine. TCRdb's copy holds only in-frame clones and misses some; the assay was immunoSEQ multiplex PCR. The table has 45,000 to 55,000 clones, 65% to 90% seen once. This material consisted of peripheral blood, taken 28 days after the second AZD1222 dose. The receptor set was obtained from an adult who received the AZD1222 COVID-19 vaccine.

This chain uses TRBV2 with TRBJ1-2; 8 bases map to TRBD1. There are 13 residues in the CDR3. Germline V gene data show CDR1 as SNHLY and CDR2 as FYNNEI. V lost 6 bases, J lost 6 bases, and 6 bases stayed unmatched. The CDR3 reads CASSQGAVDGYTF. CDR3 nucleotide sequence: TGTGCCAGCAGCCAGGGGGCGGTGGATGGCTACACCTTC.

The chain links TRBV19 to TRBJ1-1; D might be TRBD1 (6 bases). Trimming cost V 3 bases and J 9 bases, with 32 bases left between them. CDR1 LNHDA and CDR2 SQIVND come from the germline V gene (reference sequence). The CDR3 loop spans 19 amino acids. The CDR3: CASSMIGRGSTGSDRQAFF. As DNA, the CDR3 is TGTGCCAGTAGTATGATCGGGCGAGGGAGCACAGGGTCAGACCGCCAAGCTTTCTTT.

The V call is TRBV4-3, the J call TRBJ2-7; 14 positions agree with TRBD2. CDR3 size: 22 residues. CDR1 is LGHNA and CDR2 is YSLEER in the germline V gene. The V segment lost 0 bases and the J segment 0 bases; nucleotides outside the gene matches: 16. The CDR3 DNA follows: TGCGCCAGCAGCCAAGATGGTAAGGGGGCGACTAGCGGGAGGGGGAGCTCCTACGAGCAGTACTTC. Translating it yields CASSQDGKGATSGRGSSYEQYF.

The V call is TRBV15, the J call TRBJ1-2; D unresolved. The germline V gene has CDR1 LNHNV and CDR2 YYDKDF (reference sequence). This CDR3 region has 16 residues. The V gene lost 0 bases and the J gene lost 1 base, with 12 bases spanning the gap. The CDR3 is CATSRDVDGFNYGYTF. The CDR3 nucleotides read TGTGCCACCAGCAGAGATGTTGATGGTTTTAACTATGGCTACACCTTC. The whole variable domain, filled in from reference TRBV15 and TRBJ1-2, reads DAMVIQNPRYQVTQFGKPVTLSCSQTLNHNVMYWYQQKSSQAPKLLFHYYDKDFNNEADTPDNFQSRRPNTSFCFLDIRSPGLGDTAMYLCATSRDVDGFNYGYTFGSGTRLTVV.

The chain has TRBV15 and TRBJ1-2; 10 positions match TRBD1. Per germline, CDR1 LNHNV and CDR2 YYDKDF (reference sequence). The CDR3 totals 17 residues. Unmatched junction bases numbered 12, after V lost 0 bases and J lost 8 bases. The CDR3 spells CATSRDLPGTGVWGYTF. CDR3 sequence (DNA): TGTGCCACCAGCAGAGATTTACCCGGGACAGGGGTGTGGGGCTACACCTTC.

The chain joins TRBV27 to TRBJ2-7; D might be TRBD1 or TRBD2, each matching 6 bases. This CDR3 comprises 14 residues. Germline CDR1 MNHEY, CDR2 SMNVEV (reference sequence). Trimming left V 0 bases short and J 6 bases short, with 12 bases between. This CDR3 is CASSLSARGGEQYF. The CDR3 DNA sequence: TGTGCCAGCAGTTTATCGGCCAGGGGAGGCGAGCAGTACTTC.

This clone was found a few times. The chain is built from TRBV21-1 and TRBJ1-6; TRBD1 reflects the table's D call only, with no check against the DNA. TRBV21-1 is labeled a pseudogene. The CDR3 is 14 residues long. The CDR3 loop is CASSKAGGASPLHF. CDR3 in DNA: TGTGCCAGCAGCAAAGCAGGGGGCGCTTCACCCCTCCACTTT.

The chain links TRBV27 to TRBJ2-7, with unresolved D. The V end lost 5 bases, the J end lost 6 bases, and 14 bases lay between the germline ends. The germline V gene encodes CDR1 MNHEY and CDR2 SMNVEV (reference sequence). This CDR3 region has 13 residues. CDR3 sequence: CASSREPRGEQYF. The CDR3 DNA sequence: TGTGCCAGCAGTCGCGAACCTAGAGGCGAGCAGTACTTC.

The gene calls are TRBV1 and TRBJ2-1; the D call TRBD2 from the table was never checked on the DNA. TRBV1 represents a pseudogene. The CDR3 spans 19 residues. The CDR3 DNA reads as TGCACCAGCAGCCAAGGCGGAACGGGACTAGCGGGAGGAGGGAATGAGCAGTTCTTC. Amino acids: CTSSQGGTGLAGGGNEQFF.

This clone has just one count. The CDR3 protein is CASRGGYGQGLRNTGELFF. CDR3 coding DNA: TGTGCCAGTAGAGGGGGCTACGGACAGGGGTTAAGAAACACCGGGGAGCTGTTTTTT. The chain is built from TRBV19 and TRBJ2-2; TRBD1 agrees at 9 bases. CDR1 and CDR2 from the germline V gene are LNHDA and SQIVND (reference sequence). V dropped 6 bases and J dropped 2; count of bases not matched to a gene: 16. The CDR3 loop spans 19 amino acids.

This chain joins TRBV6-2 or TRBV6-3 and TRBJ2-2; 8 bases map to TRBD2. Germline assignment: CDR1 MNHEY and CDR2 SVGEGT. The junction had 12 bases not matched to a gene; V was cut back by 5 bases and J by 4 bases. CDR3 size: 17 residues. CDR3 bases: TGTGCCAGCAGTACCCCCTCTTCGGGAGGGCCCACCGGGGAGCTGTTTTTT. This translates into CASSTPSSGGPTGELFF.

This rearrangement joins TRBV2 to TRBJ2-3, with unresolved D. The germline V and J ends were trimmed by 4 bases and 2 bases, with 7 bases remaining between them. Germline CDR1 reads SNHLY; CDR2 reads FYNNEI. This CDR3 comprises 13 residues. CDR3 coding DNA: TGTGCCAGCAGTGTACTCCCCACAGATACGCAGTATTTT. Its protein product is CASSVLPTDTQYF.

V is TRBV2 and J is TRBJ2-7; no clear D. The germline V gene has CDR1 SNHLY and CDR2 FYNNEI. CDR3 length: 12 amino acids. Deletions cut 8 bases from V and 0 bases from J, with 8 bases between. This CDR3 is CASRMSSYEQYF. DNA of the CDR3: TGTGCCAGCCGGATGAGCTCCTACGAGCAGTACTTC.

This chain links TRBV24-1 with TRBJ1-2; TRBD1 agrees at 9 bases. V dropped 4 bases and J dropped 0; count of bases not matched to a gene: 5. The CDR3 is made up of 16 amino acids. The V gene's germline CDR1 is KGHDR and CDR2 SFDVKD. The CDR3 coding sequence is TGTGCCACCAGTGAAGGGTGGACAGGGGCTAACTATGGCTACACCTTC. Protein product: CATSEGWTGANYGYTF.

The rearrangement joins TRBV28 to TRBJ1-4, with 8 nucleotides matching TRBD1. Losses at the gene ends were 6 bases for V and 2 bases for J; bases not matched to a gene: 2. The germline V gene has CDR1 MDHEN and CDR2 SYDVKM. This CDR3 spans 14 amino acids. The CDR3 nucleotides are TGTGCCAGCAGCCCAGGGGGCACTAATGAAAAACTGTTTTTT. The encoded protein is CASSPGGTNEKLFF. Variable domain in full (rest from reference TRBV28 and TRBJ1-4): DVKVTQSSRYLVKRTGEKVFLECVQDMDHENMFWYRQDPGLGLRLIYFSYDVKMKEKGDIPEGYSVSREKKERFSLILESASTNQTSMYLCASSPGGTNEKLFFGSGTQLSVL.

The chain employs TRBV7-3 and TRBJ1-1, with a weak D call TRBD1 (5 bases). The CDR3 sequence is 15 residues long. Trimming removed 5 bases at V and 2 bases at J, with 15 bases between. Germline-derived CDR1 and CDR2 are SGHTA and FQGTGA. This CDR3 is CASSTQPGPNTEAFF. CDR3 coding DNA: TGTGCCAGCAGCACCCAACCGGGACCTAACACTGAAGCTTTCTTT.

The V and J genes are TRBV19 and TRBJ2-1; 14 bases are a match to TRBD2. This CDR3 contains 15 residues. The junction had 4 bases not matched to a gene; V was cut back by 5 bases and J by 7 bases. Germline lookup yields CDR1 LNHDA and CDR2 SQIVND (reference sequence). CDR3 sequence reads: CASSLGTSGSNEQFF. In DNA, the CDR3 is TGTGCCAGTAGTCTCGGGACTAGCGGGAGTAATGAGCAGTTCTTC. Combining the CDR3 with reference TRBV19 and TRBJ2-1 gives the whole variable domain DGGITQSPKYLFRKEGQNVTLSCEQNLNHDAMYWYRQDPGQGLRLIYYSQIVNDFQKGDIAEGYSVSREKKESFPLTVTSAQKNPTAFYLCASSLGTSGSNEQFFGPGTRLTVL.

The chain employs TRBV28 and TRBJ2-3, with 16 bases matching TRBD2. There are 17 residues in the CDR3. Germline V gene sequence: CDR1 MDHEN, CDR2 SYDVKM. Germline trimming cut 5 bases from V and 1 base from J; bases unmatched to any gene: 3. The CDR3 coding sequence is TGTGCCAGCAGTATCGGGACTAGCGGGAGGGGCACAGATACGCAGTATTTT. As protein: CASSIGTSGRGTDTQYF.